Shown below are 22 T cell receptor beta chains from a single sample sequenced in a study. TCRdb independently ran MiXCR on the 5' RACE reads; one entry per CDR3 protein. The sample yields around 43,000 distinct CDR3 sequences, approximately 17% seen once. Sequenced material: naive CD4+ T cells sorted from a lymph node. Sample subset: naive CD4+ T cells, CD4+CD45RA+CD25-. These receptors were obtained from a female donor with breast cancer.

This clonotype was seen more than once but under ten times. This rearrangement joins TRBV20-1 to TRBJ1-1; the match to TRBD1 covers 9 bases. CDR1 DFQATT and CDR2 SNEGSKA come from the germline V gene (reference sequence). The CDR3 covers 13 residues. V was pared by 6 bases and J by 3 bases, with 5 bases of the junction left unmatched. For the CDR3, the DNA is TGCAGTGCCACACAGGGGGCTGACACTGAAGCTTTCTTT. This gives the protein CSATQGADTEAFF.

By sample share, this clonotype is medium-sized (0.01 to 0.1%). The chain has TRBV7-9 and TRBJ1-1; a possible D gene is TRBD1 (6 bases). This CDR3 spans 13 amino acids. The ends were cut back, 1 base at V and 7 bases at J, with 10 bases in the middle. CDR1 is SEHNR and CDR2 is FQNEAQ in the germline V gene (reference sequence). CDR3 residues: CASSLGTAGEAFF. The CDR3 DNA is TGTGCCAGCAGCTTAGGGACAGCCGGTGAAGCTTTCTTT.

This clonotype has more than one count but fewer than ten. V and J are TRBV19 and TRBJ2-7, with D possibly called TRBD1 or TRBD2 (5 bases each). The V gene's germline CDR1 is LNHDA and CDR2 SQIVND (reference sequence). The CDR3 runs to 15 residues. The V and J ends lost 5 bases and 5 bases respectively, with 19 bases between them. CDR3 amino acids: CASSPGTVRVHEQYF. As DNA, the CDR3 is TGTGCCAGTAGTCCAGGGACGGTCCGAGTCCACGAGCAGTACTTC.

This clonotype has a handful of counts. The chain links TRBV7-3 to TRBJ2-3; 8 bases match TRBD1. V was pared by 5 bases and J by 1 base, with 5 bases of the junction left unmatched. This CDR3 comprises 15 residues. Germline V lookup: CDR1 SGHTA, CDR2 FQGTGA. The DNA for the CDR3 is TGTGCCAGCAGCCGACAGGGGAGCGGCACAGATACGCAGTATTTT. The encoded protein is CASSRQGSGTDTQYF.

Concerning this clonotype: It may be a read error: a sequence one base away is much more abundant. The chain employs TRBV12-3 or TRBV12-4 and TRBJ2-3; 10 positions agree with TRBD1. V shed 10 bases and J 10 bases; nucleotides not matched to a gene: 5. The CDR3 length is 11 residues. CDR3 sequence reads: CATGQGDAQYF. CDR3 nucleotides: TGTGCCACCGGACAGGGGGATGCGCAGTATTTT.

This clonotype was seen only a few times. The J gene is TRBJ2-7, the V gene TRBV10-3; D is undetermined. Germline values: CDR1 ENHRY, CDR2 SYGVKD. This CDR3 is built from 13 residues. V lost 0 bases to trimming and J lost 5 bases, with 8 bases between them. CDR3 DNA: TGTGCCATCAGTGAGTCGACGGCAGACGAGCAGTACTTC. Its protein is CAISESTADEQYF.

Regarding this clonotype: Germline and junction disagree at one end, which may indicate a read error. The CDR3 sequence is CVSRSIAGVETQYF. The CDR3, as DNA: TGTGTCAGCAGGTCTATAGCGGGAGTAGAGACCCAGTACTTC. V usage is TRBV7-6 and J usage is TRBJ2-5, with 9 bases matching TRBD2. CDR3 size: 14 residues. CDR1 and CDR2 from the germline V gene are SGHVS and FNYEAQ.

This clonotype was seen more than once but under ten times. The rearrangement joins TRBV7-2 to TRBJ1-2; tentative D call: TRBD1 (5 bases). CDR1 is SGHTA, CDR2 FQGNSA, per germline. The CDR3 runs 14 residues. V shed 7 bases and J shed 8 bases, with 20 bases lying between them. CDR3 in DNA: TGTGCCAGCACCGATCGGGGGATTTTAGGGGGCTACACCTTC. Protein product: CASTDRGILGGYTF.

This clonotype was picked up a small number of times. The J gene is TRBJ2-1, the V gene TRBV20-1; TRBD2 agrees at 8 bases. Germline V gives CDR1 DFQATT, CDR2 SNEGSKA (reference sequence). V was clipped by 6 bases and J by 0 bases; unmatched bases: 10. This CDR3 has 16 residues. This CDR3 reads CSARDGGGSSYNEQFF. The CDR3 nucleotides read TGCAGTGCAAGGGATGGCGGGGGGAGCTCCTACAATGAGCAGTTCTTC.

This clonotype was counted a few times. V is TRBV4-1 and J is TRBJ2-6, with D unresolved. The CDR3 has 15 residues. From germline, CDR1 is MGHRA and CDR2 YSYEKL. The V end was cut by 4 bases, the J end by 0 bases, with 7 bases between. The CDR3 region is CASSLDNSGANVLTF. DNA for the CDR3: TGCGCCAGCAGCCTGGATAACTCTGGGGCCAACGTCCTGACTTTC.

This clonotype was counted many times. V usage is TRBV29-1 and J usage is TRBJ1-4; D perhaps matches TRBD1 (6 bases). Between the trimmed V and J ends, which lost 5 bases and 0 bases, there was a span of 10 bases. This CDR3 is 14 amino acids long. Germline CDR1 and CDR2: SQVTM and ANQGSEA. In DNA form, the CDR3 reads TGCAGCGTTAGGGGGGTTGCAACTAATGAAAAACTGTTTTTT. This sequence encodes CSVRGVATNEKLFF. Looking up the rest from reference TRBV29-1 and TRBJ1-4 gives the full variable domain: SAVISQKPSRDICQRGTSLTIQCQVDSQVTMMFWYRQQPGQSLTLIATANQGSEATYESGFVIDKFPISRPNLTFSTLTVSNMSPEDSSIYLCSVRGVATNEKLFFGSGTQLSVL.

Turning to this clonotype: The missing conserved phenylalanine or tryptophan at the end of this CDR3 makes a read error likely. The V gene is TRBV20-1, the J gene TRBJ1-1; D remains unclear. Per germline, CDR1 DFQATT and CDR2 SNEGSKA (reference sequence). This CDR3 is 11 amino acids long. Trimming pared 3 bases from V and 2 bases from J, leaving 4 bases between. The DNA for the CDR3 is TGCAGTGCTAGTTCCAACACTGAAGCTTTCTCT. It yields the protein CSASSNTEAFS.

This clonotype was found a few times. The chain links TRBV18 to TRBJ1-4; D gene unclear. Germline V CDR1 and CDR2: KGHSH, LQKENI. The CDR3 covers 12 residues. Trimming pared 2 bases from V and 13 bases from J, leaving 11 bases between. Written as DNA, the CDR3 is TGTGCCAGCTCACCAGCGCAATCCGGACTGTTTTTT. Protein product: CASSPAQSGLFF.

This clonotype was seen at least ten times. The V gene is TRBV7-2, the J gene TRBJ2-7, with 8 bases that match TRBD2. This CDR3 spans 14 amino acids. CDR1 and CDR2 (germline): SGHTA, FQGNSA. After removal of 2 bases from V and 3 bases from J, the junction contained 3 bases not matched to a gene. The CDR3 nucleotides read TGTGCCAGCAGCTTAACGGCGGGAGGCTACGAGCAGTACTTC. It translates to CASSLTAGGYEQYF.

This clonotype was detected a few times. The gene calls are TRBV5-1 and TRBJ2-1; 11 bases are shared with TRBD2. The CDR3 has 15 amino acids. With V trimmed by 1 base and J by 3 bases, 0 bases remained unmatched. Per the germline V gene, CDR1 is SGHRS and CDR2 is YFSETQ. CDR3 residues: CASSLTSGGYNEQFF. DNA for the CDR3: TGCGCCAGCAGCTTGACTAGCGGGGGCTACAATGAGCAGTTCTTC.

To note about this clonotype: This may be a read error, as it is one base from a much larger clone. Because the CDR3 is missing its conserved closing phenylalanine or tryptophan, this is likely a read error. This rearrangement joins TRBV29-1 to TRBJ1-1; D unresolved. The CDR3 runs to 10 residues. Trimming pared 4 bases from V and 10 bases from J, leaving 10 bases between. CDR1 and CDR2 (germline): SQVTM, ANQGSEA. CDR3 amino acids: CSVGGSGAFL. The CDR3 nucleotides read TGCAGCGTTGGAGGGTCAGGAGCTTTCCTT.

This chain links TRBV6-1 with TRBJ2-3; 10 nucleotides align to TRBD2. V lost 9 bases, J lost 1 base, and 7 bases stayed unmatched. Germline CDR1 and CDR2: MNHNS and SASEGT. The CDR3 sequence is 15 residues long. The CDR3: CASWAGTSGTDTQYF. The CDR3 DNA reads as TGTGCCAGTTGGGCCGGGACTAGCGGCACAGATACGCAGTATTTT.

This clonotype was seen more than once but under ten times. The CDR3 loop is CASRVGGGYSYEQYF. The CDR3 coding sequence is TGCGCCAGCCGGGTGGGGGGCGGATACTCCTACGAGCAGTACTTC. The chain carries TRBV5-1 and TRBJ2-7, with D perhaps assigned TRBD1 or TRBD2 (6 bases each). Germline-derived CDR1 and CDR2 are SGHRS and YFSETQ. V shed 7 bases and J shed 0 bases, with 17 bases lying between them. There are 15 residues in the CDR3.

This clonotype appeared once. This may come from a read error, since a much larger clone is one base off. The rearrangement joins TRBV6-2 or TRBV6-3 to TRBJ2-2; possible D gene TRBD2, 5 bases. Germline V gene data show CDR1 as MNHEY and CDR2 as SVGEGT. The CDR3 is made up of 11 amino acids. CDR3 DNA: TGTGCCAGCAGGCGCACCGGGGAGCTGTGTTTT. This translates into CASRRTGELCF.

This clonotype has only a few counts. CDR3 nucleotides: TGTGCCAGCAGCGCCCTTGGGGGGGTTCAAAGATATTTT. Its protein product is CASSALGGVQRYF. This rearrangement joins TRBV7-9 to TRBJ2-3; 7 bases are shared with TRBD2. Germline V gene lookup returns CDR1 SEHNR and CDR2 FQNEAQ (reference sequence). With V trimmed by 5 bases and J by 15 bases, 14 bases remained unmatched. The CDR3 totals 13 residues.

The chain has TRBV7-2 and TRBJ2-3, with 11 bases lining up with TRBD2. Germline trimming cut 4 bases from V and 3 bases from J; bases unmatched to any gene: 6. The CDR3 loop spans 16 amino acids. The germline V gene encodes CDR1 SGHTA and CDR2 FQGNSA. The CDR3 bases are TGTGCCAGCAGCTCAAGGACTAGCGGGTCAACAGATACGCAGTATTTT. This sequence encodes CASSSRTSGSTDTQYF.

Many counts were recorded for this clonotype. The chain recombines TRBV20-1 with TRBJ2-7, with D perhaps given as TRBD1 or TRBD2 (5 bases each). With 6 bases removed from V and 1 base from J, the gap between germline ends came to 16 bases. This CDR3 is built from 14 residues. Per the germline V gene, CDR1 is DFQATT and CDR2 is SNEGSKA (reference sequence). DNA for the CDR3: TGCAGTGCGCTCGCCGGGACCGAGTCCTACGAGCAGTACTTC. It encodes CSALAGTESYEQYF.